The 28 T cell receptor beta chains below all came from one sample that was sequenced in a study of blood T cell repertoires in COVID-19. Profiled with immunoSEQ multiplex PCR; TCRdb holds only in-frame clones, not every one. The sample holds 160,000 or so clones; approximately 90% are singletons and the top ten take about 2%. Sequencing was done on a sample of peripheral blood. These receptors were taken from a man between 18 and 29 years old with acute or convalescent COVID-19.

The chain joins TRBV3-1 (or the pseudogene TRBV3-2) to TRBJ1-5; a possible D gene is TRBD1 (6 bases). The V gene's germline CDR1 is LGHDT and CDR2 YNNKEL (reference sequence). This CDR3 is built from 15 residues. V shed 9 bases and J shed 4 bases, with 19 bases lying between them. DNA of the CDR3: TGTGCCAGTGGGAACAGGGTAGGTCGTAATCAGCCCCAGCATTTT. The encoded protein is CASGNRVGRNQPQHF.

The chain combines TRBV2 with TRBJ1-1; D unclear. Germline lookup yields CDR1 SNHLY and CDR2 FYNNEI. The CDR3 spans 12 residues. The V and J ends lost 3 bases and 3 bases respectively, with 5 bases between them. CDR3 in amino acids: CASSDRYTEAFF. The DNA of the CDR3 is TGTGCCAGCAGTGACAGGTACACTGAAGCTTTCTTT.

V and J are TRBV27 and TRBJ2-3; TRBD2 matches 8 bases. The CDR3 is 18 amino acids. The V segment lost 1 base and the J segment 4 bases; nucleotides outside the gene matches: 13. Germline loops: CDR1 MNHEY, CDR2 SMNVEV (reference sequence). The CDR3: CASSLYVRAGGGSDTQYF. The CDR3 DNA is TGTGCCAGCAGTTTATATGTTCGTGCGGGAGGAGGCTCAGATACGCAGTATTTT.

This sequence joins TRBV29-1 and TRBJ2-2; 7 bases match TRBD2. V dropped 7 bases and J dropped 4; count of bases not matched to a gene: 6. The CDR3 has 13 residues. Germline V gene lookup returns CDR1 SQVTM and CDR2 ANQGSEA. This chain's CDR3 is CSGSGVVTGELFF. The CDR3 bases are TGCAGCGGGAGCGGGGTTGTCACCGGGGAGCTGTTTTTT.

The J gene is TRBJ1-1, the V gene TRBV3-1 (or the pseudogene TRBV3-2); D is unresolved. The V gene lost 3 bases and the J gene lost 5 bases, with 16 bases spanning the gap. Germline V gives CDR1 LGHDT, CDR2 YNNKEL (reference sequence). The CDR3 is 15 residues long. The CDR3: CASSQLGSARTEAFF. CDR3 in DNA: TGTGCCAGCAGCCAGTTAGGATCCGCGAGGACTGAAGCTTTCTTT.

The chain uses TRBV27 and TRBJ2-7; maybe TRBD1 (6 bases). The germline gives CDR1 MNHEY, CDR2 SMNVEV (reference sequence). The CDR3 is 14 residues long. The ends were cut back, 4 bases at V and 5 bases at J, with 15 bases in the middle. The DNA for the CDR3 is TGTGCCAGCAGTTCAAGGGCCCAGGGGCACGAGCAGTACTTC. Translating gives CASSSRAQGHEQYF.

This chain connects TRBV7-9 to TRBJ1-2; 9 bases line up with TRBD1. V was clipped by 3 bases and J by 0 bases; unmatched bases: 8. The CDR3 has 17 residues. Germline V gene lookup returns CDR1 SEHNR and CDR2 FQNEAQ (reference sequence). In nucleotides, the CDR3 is TGTGCCAGCAGCTTCGGTGGGACAGGGAGGTCTAACTATGGCTACACCTTC. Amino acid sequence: CASSFGGTGRSNYGYTF.

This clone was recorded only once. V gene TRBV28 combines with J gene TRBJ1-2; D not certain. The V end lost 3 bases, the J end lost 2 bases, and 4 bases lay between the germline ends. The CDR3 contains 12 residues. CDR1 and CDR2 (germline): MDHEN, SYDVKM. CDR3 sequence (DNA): TGTGCCAGCAGTTTGGGCAACTATGGCTACACCTTC. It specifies CASSLGNYGYTF.

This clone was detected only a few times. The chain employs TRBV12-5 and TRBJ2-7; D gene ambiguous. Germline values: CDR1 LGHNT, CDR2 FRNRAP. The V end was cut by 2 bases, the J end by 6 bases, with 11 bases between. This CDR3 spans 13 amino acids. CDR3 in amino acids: CASGLNLKSEQYF. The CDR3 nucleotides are TGTGCTAGTGGTTTGAACTTGAAGTCCGAGCAGTACTTC.

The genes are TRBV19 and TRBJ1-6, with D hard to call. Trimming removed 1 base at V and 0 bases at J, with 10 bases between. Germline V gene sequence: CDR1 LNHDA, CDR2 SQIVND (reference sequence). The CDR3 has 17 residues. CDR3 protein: CASSIGGQSSYNSPLHF. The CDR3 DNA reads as TGTGCCAGTAGTATAGGAGGTCAGAGCTCCTATAATTCACCCCTCCACTTT.

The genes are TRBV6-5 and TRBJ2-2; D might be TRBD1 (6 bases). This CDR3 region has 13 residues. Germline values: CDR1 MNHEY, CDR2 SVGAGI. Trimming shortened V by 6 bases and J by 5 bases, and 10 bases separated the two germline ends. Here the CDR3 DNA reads TGTGCCAGCAGGAGACAGGTTACCGGGGAGCTGTTTTTT. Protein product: CASRRQVTGELFF.

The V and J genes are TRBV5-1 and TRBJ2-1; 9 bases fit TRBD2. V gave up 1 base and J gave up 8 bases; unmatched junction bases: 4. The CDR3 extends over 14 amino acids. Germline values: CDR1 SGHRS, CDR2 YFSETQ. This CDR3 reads CASSLFLAGHEQFF. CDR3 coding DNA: TGCGCCAGCAGCTTGTTCCTAGCGGGGCATGAGCAGTTCTTC.

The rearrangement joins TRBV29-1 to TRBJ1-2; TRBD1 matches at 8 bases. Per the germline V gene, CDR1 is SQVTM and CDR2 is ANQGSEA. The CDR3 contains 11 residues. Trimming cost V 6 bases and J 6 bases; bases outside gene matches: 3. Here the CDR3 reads CSVQGAHGYTF. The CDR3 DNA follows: TGCAGCGTCCAGGGGGCACATGGCTACACCTTC.

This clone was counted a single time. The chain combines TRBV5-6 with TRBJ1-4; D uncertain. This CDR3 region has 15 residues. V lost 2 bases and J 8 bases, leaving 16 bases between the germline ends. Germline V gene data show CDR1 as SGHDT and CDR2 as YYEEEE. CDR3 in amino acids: CASSFRGPGGEKLFF. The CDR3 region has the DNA TGTGCCAGCAGCTTTCGTGGCCCAGGAGGGGAAAAACTGTTTTTT.

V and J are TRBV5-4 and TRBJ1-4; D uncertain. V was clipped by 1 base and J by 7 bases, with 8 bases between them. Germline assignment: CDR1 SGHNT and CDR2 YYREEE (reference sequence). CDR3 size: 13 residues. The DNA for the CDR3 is TGTGCCAGCAGCTTGATGAGGAGTGAAAAACTGTTTTTT. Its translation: CASSLMRSEKLFF.

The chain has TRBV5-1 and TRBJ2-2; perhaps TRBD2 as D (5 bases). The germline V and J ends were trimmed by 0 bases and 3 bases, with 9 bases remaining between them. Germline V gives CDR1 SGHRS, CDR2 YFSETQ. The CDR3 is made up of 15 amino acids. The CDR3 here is CASSLGGPDTGELFF. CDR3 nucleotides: TGCGCCAGCAGCTTGGGCGGGCCAGACACCGGGGAGCTGTTTTTT.

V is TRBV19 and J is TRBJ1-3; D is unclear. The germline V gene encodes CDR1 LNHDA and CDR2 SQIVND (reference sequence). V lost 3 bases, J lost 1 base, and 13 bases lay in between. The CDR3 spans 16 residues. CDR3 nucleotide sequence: TGTGCCAGTAGTATCCGCACGGGGTTATCTGGAAACACCATATATTTT. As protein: CASSIRTGLSGNTIYF.

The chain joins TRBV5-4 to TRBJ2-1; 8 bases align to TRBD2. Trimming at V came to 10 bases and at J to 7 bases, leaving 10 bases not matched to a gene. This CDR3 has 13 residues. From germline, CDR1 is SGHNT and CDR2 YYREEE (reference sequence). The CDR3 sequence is CAARERGWNEQFF. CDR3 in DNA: TGTGCCGCTAGGGAGCGGGGGTGGAATGAGCAGTTCTTC.

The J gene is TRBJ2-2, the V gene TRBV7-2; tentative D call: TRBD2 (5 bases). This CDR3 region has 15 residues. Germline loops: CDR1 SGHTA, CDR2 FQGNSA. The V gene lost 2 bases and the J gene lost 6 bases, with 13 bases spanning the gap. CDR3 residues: CASSLIVRGAGELFF. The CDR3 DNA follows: TGTGCCAGCAGCTTAATAGTACGGGGAGCCGGGGAGCTGTTTTTT.

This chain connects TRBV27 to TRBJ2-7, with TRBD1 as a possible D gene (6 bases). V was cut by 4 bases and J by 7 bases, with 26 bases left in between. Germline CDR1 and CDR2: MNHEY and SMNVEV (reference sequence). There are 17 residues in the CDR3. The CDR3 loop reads CASSSVGLGQGFMEQYF. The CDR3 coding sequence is TGTGCCAGCAGTTCCGTAGGTCTAGGCCAGGGGTTTATGGAGCAGTACTTC.

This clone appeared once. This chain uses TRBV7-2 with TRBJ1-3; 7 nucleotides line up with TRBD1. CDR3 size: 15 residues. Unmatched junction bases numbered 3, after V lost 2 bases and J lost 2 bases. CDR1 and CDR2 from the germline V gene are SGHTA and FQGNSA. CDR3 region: CASSLNRGAGNTIYF. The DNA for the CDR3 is TGTGCCAGCAGCTTAAACAGGGGAGCTGGAAACACCATATATTTT. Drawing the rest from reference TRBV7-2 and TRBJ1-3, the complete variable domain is GAGVSQSPSNKVTEKGKDVELRCDPISGHTALYWYRQSLGQGLEFLIYFQGNSAPDKSGLPSDRFSAERTGGSVSTLTIQRTQQEDSAVYLCASSLNRGAGNTIYFGEGSWLTVV.

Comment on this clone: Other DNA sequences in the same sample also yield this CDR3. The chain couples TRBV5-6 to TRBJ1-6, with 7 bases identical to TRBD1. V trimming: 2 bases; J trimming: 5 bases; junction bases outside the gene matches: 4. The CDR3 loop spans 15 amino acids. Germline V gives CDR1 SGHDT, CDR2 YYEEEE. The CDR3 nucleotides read TGTGCCAGCAGCTTAGTGCAGGGGGATAATTCACCCCTCCACTTT. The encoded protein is CASSLVQGDNSPLHF.

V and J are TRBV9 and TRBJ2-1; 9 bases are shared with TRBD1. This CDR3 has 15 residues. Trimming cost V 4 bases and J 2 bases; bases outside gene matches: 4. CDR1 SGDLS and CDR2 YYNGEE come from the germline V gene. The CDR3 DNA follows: TGTGCCAGCAGCTCCGGGACAGGGACCTACAATGAGCAGTTCTTC. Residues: CASSSGTGTYNEQFF.

This CDR3 reads CASSRDGSSYNSPLHF. The DNA for the CDR3 is TGCGCCAGCTCGAGGGACGGGAGCTCCTATAATTCACCCCTCCACTTT. The rearrangement joins TRBV5-1 to TRBJ1-6; a weak D match, TRBD1 (5 bases). Germline assignment: CDR1 SGHRS and CDR2 YFSETQ. The CDR3 extends over 16 amino acids. With 7 bases removed from V and 0 bases from J, the gap between germline ends came to 14 bases.

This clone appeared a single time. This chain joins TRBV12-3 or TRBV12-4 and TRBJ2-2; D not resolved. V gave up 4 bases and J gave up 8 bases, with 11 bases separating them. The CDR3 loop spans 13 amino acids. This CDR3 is CASSSQLTGELFF. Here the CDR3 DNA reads TGTGCCAGCAGTTCCCAACTGACAGGGGAGCTGTTTTTT.

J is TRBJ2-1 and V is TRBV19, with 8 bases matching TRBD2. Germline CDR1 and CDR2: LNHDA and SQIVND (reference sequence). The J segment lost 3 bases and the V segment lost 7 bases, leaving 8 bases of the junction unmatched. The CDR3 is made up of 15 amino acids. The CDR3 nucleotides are TGTGCCAGTAAAAAACTAGCGGAAAACTACAATGAGCAGTTCTTC. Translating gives CASKKLAENYNEQFF.

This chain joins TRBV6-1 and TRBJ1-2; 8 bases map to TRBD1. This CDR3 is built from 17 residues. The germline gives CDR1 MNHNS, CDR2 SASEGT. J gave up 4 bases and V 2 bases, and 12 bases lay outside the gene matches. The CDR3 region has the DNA TGTGCCAGCAGTGAATCCGCAGCCCGACAGGGGCTCTATGGCTACACCTTC. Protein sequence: CASSESAARQGLYGYTF.

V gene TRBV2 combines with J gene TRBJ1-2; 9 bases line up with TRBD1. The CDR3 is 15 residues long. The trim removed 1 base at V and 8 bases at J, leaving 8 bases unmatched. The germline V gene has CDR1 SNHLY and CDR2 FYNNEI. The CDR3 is CASSEEGQGLGGYTF. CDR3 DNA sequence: TGTGCCAGCAGTGAAGAGGGACAGGGTTTGGGCGGCTACACCTTC. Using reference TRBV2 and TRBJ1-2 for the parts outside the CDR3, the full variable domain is EPEVTQTPSHQVTQMGQEVILRCVPISNHLYFYWYRQILGQKVEFLVSFYNNEISEKSEIFDDQFSVERPDGSNFTLKIRSTKLEDSAMYFCASSEEGQGLGGYTFGSGTRLTVV.